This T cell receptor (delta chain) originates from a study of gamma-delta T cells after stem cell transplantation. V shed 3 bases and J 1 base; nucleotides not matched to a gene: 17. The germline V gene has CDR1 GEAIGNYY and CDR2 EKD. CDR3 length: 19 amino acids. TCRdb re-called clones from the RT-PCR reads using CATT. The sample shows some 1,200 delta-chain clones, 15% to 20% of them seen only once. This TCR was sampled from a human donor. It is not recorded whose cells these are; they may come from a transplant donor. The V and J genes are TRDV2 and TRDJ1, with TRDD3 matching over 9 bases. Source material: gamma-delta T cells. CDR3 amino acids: CACDGLGTGGLGGTDKLIF. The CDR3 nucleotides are TGTGCCTGTGACGGACTTGGTACTGGGGGACTCGGGGGCACCGATAAACTCATCTTT.